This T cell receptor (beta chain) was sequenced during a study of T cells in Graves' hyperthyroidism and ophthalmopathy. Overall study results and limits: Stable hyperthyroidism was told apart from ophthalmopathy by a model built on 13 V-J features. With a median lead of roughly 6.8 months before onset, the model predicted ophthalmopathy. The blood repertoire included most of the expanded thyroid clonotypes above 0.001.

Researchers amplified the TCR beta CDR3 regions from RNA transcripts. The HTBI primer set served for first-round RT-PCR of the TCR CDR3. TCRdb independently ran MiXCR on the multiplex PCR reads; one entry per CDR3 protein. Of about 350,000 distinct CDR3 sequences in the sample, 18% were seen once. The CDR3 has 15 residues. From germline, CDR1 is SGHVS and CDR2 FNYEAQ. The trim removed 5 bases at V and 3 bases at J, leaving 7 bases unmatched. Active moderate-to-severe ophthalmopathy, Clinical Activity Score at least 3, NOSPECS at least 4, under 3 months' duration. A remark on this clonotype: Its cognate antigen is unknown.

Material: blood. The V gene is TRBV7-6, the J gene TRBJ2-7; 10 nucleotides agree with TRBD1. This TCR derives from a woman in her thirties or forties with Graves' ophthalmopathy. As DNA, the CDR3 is TGTGCCAGCAGCCTGGGGACAGGGGAATACTACGAGCAGTACTTC. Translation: CASSLGTGEYYEQYF.